The T cell receptor beta chain described here comes from a study of beta chain features in type 1 diabetes. Points from the study as a whole: More deletions and fewer insertions at VDJ junctions were found in patients with type 1 diabetes. Type 1 diabetes patients showed a moderate but significant shortening of TCRB CDR3s in all four CD4+ subsets. TCRB repertoires of naive, central memory and Treg cells appeared more similar among patients than among healthy donors. For patients and controls alike, PCR might favor shorter templates to the same degree.

Expressed TCRB transcripts were sequenced, since all the RNA that had been isolated was reverse transcribed. The table came from immunoSEQ multiplex PCR; TCRdb's copy has only in-frame clones and leaves some out. Of about 320,000 clones listed, 11% to 15% are singletons. A remark on this clone: Its antigen is still unknown.

CDR1 and CDR2 from the germline V gene are SGHRS and YFSETQ. V was pared by 0 bases and J by 1 base, with 1 base of the junction left unmatched. The CDR3 is 15 residues long. The clonotype originates from a man aged 25 to 40 in good health. The sequenced material came from central memory CD4+ T cells from blood. The chain links TRBV5-1 to TRBJ2-3, with 8 bases matching TRBD1. The CDR3 loop reads CASSLGRGRTDTQYF. Written as DNA, the CDR3 is TGCGCCAGCAGCTTGGGCAGGGGGCGCACAGATACGCAGTATTTT.